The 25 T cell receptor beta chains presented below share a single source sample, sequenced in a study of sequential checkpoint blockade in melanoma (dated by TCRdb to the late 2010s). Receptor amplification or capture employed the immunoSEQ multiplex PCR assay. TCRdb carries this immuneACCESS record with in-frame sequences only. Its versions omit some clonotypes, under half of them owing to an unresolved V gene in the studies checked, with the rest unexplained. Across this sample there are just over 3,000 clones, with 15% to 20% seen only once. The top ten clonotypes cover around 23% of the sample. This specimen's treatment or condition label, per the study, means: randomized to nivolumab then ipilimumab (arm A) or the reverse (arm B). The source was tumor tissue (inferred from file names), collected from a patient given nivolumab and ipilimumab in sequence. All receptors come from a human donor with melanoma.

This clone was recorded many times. CDR3 loop: CASSLPPGQRNTGELFF. The CDR3 DNA sequence: TGTGCCAGCAGCTTACCCCCGGGACAGCGGAACACCGGGGAGCTGTTTTTT. The J gene is TRBJ2-2, the V gene TRBV11-3; 7 positions agree with TRBD1. The CDR3 extends over 17 amino acids. CDR1 is SGHNT, CDR2 YENEEA, per germline. The ends lost 2 bases at V and 1 base at J; junction bases unmatched: 7.

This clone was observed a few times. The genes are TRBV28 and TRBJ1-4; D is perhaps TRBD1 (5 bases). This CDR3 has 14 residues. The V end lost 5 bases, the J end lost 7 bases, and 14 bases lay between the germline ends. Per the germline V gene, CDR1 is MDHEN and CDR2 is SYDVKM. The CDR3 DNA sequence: TGTGCCAGCAGTATAAGGGGTTTAGGTGAAAAACTGTTTTTT. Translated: CASSIRGLGEKLFF.

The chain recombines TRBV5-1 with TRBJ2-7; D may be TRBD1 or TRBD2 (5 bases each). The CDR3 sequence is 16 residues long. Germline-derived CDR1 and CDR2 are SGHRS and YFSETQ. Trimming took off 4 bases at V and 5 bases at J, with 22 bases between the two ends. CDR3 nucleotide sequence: TGCGCCAGCAGCCTAACCGGGACGGGGAAAGTCCACGAGCAGTACTTC. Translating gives CASSLTGTGKVHEQYF.

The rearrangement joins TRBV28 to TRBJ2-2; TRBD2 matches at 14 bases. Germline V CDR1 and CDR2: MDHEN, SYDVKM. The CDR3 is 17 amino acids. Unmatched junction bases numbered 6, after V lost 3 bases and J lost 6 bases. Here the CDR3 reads CASSLTSGGATAGELFF. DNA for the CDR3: TGTGCCAGCAGTTTGACTAGCGGGGGGGCTACTGCCGGGGAGCTGTTTTTT.

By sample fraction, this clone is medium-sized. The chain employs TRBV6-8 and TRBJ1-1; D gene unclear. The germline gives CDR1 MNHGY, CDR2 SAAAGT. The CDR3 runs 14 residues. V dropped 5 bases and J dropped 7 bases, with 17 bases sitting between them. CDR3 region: CASSLWLEGDEAFF. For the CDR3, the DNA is TGTGCCAGCAGTCTTTGGCTCGAGGGCGATGAAGCTTTCTTT.

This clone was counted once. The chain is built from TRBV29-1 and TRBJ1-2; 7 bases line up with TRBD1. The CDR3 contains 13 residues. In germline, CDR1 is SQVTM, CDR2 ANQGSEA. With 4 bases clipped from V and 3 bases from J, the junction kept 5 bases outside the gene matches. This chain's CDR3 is CSVGDSRDYGYTF. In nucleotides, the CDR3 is TGCAGCGTTGGGGACAGCCGGGACTATGGCTACACCTTC.

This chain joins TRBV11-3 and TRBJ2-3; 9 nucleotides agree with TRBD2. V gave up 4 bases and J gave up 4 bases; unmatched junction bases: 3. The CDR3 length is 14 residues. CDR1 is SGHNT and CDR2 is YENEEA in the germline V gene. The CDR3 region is CASSSGLAPDTQYF. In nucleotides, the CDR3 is TGTGCCAGCAGCTCGGGACTAGCCCCAGATACGCAGTATTTT.

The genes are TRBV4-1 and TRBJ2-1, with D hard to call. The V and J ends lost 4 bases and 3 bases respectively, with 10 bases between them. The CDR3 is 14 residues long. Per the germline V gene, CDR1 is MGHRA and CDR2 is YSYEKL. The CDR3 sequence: CASSPYMDYNEQFF. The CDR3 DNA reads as TGCGCCAGCAGCCCTTACATGGACTACAATGAGCAGTTCTTC.

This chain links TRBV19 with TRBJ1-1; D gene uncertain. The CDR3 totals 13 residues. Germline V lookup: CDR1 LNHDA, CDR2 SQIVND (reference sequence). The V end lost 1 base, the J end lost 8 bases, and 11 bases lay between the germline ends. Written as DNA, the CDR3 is TGTGCCAGTAGTATAGGATCCCACCCCGAAGCTTTCTTT. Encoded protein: CASSIGSHPEAFF. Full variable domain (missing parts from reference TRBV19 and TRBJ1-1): DGGITQSPKYLFRKEGQNVTLSCEQNLNHDAMYWYRQDPGQGLRLIYYSQIVNDFQKGDIAEGYSVSREKKESFPLTVTSAQKNPTAFYLCASSIGSHPEAFFGQGTRLTVV.

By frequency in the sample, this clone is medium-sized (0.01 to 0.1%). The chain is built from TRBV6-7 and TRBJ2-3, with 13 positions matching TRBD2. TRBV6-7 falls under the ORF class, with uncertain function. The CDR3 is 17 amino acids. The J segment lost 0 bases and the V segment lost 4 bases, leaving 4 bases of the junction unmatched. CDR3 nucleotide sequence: TGTGCCAGCAGTTCAGGGACTAGCGGGGACAGCACAGATACGCAGTATTTT. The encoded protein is CASSSGTSGDSTDTQYF.

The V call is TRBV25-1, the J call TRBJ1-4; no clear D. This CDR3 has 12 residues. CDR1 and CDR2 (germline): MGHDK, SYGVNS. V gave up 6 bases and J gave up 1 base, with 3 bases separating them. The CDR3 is CASRGTNEKLFF. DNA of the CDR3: TGTGCCAGCAGGGGAACTAATGAAAAACTGTTTTTT.

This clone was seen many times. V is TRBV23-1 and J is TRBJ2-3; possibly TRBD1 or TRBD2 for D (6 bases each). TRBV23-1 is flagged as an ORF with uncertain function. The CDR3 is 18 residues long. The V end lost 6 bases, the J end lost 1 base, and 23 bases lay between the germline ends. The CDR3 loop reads CASSQDSKGGWGTDTQYF. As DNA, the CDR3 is TGCGCCAGCAGCCAAGATTCTAAGGGGGGCTGGGGCACAGATACGCAGTATTTT.

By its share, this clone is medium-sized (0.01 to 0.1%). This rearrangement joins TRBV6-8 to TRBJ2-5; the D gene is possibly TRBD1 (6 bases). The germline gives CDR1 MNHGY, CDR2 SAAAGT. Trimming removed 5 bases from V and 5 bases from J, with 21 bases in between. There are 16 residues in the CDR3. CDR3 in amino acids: CASSDPYRERGETQYF. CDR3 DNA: TGTGCCAGCAGTGACCCATACAGGGAACGAGGGGAGACCCAGTACTTC.

The CDR3 nucleotides read TGTGCCAGCAGCCAAGGAACTAGCGGGGGGGCCTACCTTACGGAGACCCAGTACTTC. Amino acid sequence: CASSQGTSGGAYLTETQYF. This rearrangement joins TRBV14 to TRBJ2-5; 13 nucleotides agree with TRBD2. Germline CDR1 SGHDN, CDR2 FVKESK. Unmatched junction bases numbered 13, after V lost 1 base and J lost 5 bases. There are 19 residues in the CDR3.

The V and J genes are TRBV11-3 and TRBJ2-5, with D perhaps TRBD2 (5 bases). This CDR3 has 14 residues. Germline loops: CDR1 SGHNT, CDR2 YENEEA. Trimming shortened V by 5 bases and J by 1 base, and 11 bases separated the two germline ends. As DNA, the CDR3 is TGTGCCAGCAGCCCCCTGGGAGCCCAAGAGACCCAGTACTTC. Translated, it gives CASSPLGAQETQYF.

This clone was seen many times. The CDR3 nucleotides read TGTGCCAGCAGCCCGAGACAGGACCCAACTAATGAAAAACTGTTTTTT. Translation: CASSPRQDPTNEKLFF. The chain recombines TRBV11-3 with TRBJ1-4; D is possibly TRBD1 (6 bases). Trimming shortened V by 5 bases and J by 0 bases, and 13 bases separated the two germline ends. This CDR3 region has 16 residues. Per the germline V gene, CDR1 is SGHNT and CDR2 is YENEEA.

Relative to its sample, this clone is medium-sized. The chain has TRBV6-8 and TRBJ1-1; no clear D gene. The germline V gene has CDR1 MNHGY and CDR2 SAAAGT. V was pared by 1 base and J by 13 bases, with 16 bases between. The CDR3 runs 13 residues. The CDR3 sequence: CASSYLQAFRDFF. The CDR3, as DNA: TGTGCCAGCAGTTACTTGCAGGCATTTCGAGATTTCTTT.

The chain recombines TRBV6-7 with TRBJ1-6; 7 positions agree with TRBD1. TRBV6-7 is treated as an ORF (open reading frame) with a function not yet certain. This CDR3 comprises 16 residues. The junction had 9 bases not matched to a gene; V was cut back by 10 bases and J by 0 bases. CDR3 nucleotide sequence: TGTGCCATAACCGGGACAGCATTCTCCTATAATTCACCCCTCCACTTT. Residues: CAITGTAFSYNSPLHF.

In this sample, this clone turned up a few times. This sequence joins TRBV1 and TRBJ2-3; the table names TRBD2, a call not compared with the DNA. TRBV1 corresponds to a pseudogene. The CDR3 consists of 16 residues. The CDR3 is CASSDTGLDSWNTQYF. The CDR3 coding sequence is TGCGCCAGCAGCGACACGGGACTAGATTCCTGGAATACGCAGTATTTT.

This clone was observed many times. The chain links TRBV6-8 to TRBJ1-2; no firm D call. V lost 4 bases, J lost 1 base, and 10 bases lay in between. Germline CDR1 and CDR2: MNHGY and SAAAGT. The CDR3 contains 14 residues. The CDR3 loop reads CASSFGLINYGYTF. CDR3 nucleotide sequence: TGTGCCAGCAGTTTCGGACTGATTAACTATGGCTACACCTTC.

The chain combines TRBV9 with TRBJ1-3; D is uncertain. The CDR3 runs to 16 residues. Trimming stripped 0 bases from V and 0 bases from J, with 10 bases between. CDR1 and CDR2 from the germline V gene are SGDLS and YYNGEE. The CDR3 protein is CASSVEALNSGNTIYF. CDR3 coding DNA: TGTGCCAGCAGCGTAGAGGCCCTAAACTCTGGAAACACCATATATTTT.

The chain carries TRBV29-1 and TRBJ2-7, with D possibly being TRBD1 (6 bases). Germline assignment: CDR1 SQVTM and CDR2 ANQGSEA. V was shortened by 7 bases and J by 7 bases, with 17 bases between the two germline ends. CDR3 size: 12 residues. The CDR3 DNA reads TGCAGCGGCAGGGGCTCCTCTGGGGAGCAGTACTTC. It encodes CSGRGSSGEQYF.

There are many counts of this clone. The CDR3 loop reads CANPGSQANTGELFF. Written as DNA, the CDR3 is TGTGCCAACCCCGGATCCCAAGCGAACACCGGGGAGCTGTTTTTT. The chain links TRBV12-2 to TRBJ2-2. TRBV12-2 is shown as a pseudogene. CDR3 length: 15 amino acids.

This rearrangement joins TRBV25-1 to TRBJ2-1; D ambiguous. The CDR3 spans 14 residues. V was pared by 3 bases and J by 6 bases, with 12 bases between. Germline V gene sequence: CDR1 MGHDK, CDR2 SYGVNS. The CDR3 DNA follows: TGTGCCAGCAGTGACCTAGGCAGCCGCAATGAGCAGTTCTTC. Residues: CASSDLGSRNEQFF.

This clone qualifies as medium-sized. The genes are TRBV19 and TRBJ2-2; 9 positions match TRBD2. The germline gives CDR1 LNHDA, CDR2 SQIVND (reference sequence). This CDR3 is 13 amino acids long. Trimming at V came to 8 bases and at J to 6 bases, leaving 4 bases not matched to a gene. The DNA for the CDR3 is TGTGCCAGTTCCGCTAGCGGGGCCGGGGAGCTGTTTTTT. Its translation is CASSASGAGELFF.